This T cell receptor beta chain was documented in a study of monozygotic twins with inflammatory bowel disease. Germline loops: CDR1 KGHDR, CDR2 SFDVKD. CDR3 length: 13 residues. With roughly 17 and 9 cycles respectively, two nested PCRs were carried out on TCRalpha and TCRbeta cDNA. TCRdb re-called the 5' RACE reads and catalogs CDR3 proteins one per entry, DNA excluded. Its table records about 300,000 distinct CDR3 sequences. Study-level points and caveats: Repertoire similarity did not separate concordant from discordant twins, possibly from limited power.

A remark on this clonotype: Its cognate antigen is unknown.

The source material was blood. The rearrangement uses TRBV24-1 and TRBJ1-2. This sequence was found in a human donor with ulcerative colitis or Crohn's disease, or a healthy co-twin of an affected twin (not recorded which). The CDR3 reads CATSVGTYYGYTF.